These 28 T cell receptor beta chains share one sample of origin, sequenced in a study of human T cells and chemical hapten exposure. As for time point: patch test 1, 2 weeks after DPC sensitization. Treatment given: therapeutic diphenylcyclopropenone sensitization with weekly scalp DPC. MiXCR was run by TCRdb on the RACE reads, yielding one entry per CDR3 protein. In the table there are 84,000 or so distinct CDR3 sequences, about 11% of which are singletons. The source was whole blood, collected in connection with sensitization to the hapten diphenylcyclopropenone (DPC). The receptors originated from a man in his forties with alopecia areata. Some clones in this sample may be carry-over from other donors' samples.

About this clonotype itself: A much larger clonotype is one base distant, so this may be a read error. J is TRBJ1-6 and V is TRBV6-4; the D is unclear. Germline CDR1 is MRHNA and CDR2 is SNTAGT. The CDR3 contains 15 residues. The V end was cut by 3 bases, the J end by 7 bases, with 13 bases between. CDR3: CASSEIDGANSPLHF. In DNA, the CDR3 is TGTGCCAGCAGTGAGATTGACGGCGCCAATTCACCCCTCCACTTT.

This clonotype was detected a few times. In DNA, the CDR3 is TGTGCCAGCAGCCTGGTTAGTCTGAAGGCTTTCTTT. This codes for CASSLVSLKAFF. J is TRBJ1-1 and V is TRBV7-9; D not certain. The CDR3 runs to 12 residues. The germline CDR1 and CDR2 sequences are SEHNR and FQNEAQ (reference sequence). V was trimmed by 5 bases and J by 11 bases, leaving 15 bases between them.

V gene TRBV9 combines with J gene TRBJ2-7; D possibly corresponds to TRBD1 (6 bases). CDR3 length: 15 amino acids. The V end was cut by 0 bases, the J end by 4 bases, with 14 bases between. Germline V gene lookup returns CDR1 SGDLS and CDR2 YYNGEE. CDR3 DNA: TGTGCCAGCAGCGTAGATGTGGGGGCCGGGTACGAGCAGTACTTC. Its protein is CASSVDVGAGYEQYF.

This clonotype came up many times. The chain links TRBV7-9 to TRBJ2-7; D gene uncertain. The germline CDR1 and CDR2 sequences are SEHNR and FQNEAQ (reference sequence). This CDR3 contains 18 residues. The V end was cut by 5 bases, the J end by 2 bases, with 25 bases between. As DNA, the CDR3 is TGTGCCAGCAGCCAACCTCCGCCCAGCAGCCCAACCACCTACGAGCAGTACTTC. Amino acid sequence: CASSQPPPSSPTTYEQYF.

The table lists this clonotype with a few counts. V gene TRBV19 combines with J gene TRBJ2-5; D not certain. CDR1 is LNHDA, CDR2 SQIVND, per germline (reference sequence). This CDR3 is built from 13 residues. V was trimmed by 2 bases and J by 5 bases, leaving 9 bases between them. This chain's CDR3 is CASSISTVETQYF. CDR3 in DNA: TGTGCCAGTAGTATATCGACGGTGGAGACCCAGTACTTC.

V is TRBV5-3 and J is TRBJ1-5; D gene ambiguous. TRBV5-3 is classed as an ORF, of uncertain function. V lost 7 bases and J 5 bases, leaving 7 bases between the germline ends. CDR3 length: 11 residues. CDR3 in amino acids: CARDPDQPQHF. The CDR3 DNA sequence: TGTGCCAGAGACCCAGATCAGCCCCAGCATTTT.

The chain recombines TRBV4-2 with TRBJ2-3; TRBD2 agrees at 11 bases. Germline-derived CDR1 and CDR2 are LGHNA and YNFKEQ. V lost 3 bases, J lost 4 bases, and 12 bases stayed unmatched. There are 18 residues in the CDR3. This chain's CDR3 is CASSHTPQLAGESDTQYF. CDR3 DNA: TGTGCCAGCAGCCATACACCCCAACTAGCGGGAGAGTCAGATACGCAGTATTTT.

This chain uses TRBV9 with TRBJ2-6, with D hard to call. The germline CDR1 and CDR2 sequences are SGDLS and YYNGEE. The CDR3 consists of 15 residues. Trimming stripped 0 bases from V and 0 bases from J, with 4 bases between. In DNA, the CDR3 is TGTGCCAGCAGCGTAGGAGTCTCTGGGGCCAACGTCCTGACTTTC. This codes for CASSVGVSGANVLTF.

On this clonotype itself: A much larger clone differs by one base, so this may be a read error. V is TRBV7-9 and J is TRBJ2-3; D gene ambiguous. V was clipped by 4 bases and J by 4 bases, with 3 bases between them. Germline values: CDR1 SEHNR, CDR2 FQNEAQ (reference sequence). The CDR3 is 11 residues long. The CDR3 reads CASSSSDTQYF. CDR3 in DNA: TGTGCCAGCAGCTCCTCAGATACGCAGTATTTT. Filled out from reference TRBV7-9 and TRBJ2-3, the complete variable domain reads DTGVSQNPRHKITKRGQNVTFRCDPISEHNRLYWYRQTLGQGPEFLTYFQNEAQLEKSRLLSDRFSAERPKGSFSTLEIQRTEQGDSAMYLCASSSSDTQYFGPGTRLTVL.

The chain links TRBV19 to TRBJ2-7; 7 bases are a match to TRBD1. V lost 4 bases and J lost 2; bases outside the gene matches: 5. The germline gives CDR1 LNHDA, CDR2 SQIVND (reference sequence). The CDR3 sequence is 14 residues long. The chain's CDR3 is CASSRRDSPYEQYF. Here the CDR3 DNA reads TGTGCCAGTAGTAGAAGGGACAGCCCCTACGAGCAGTACTTC.

This rearrangement joins TRBV3-1 to TRBJ2-1; 7 bases map to TRBD2. This CDR3 is 17 amino acids long. The germline V gene has CDR1 LGHDT and CDR2 YNNKEL (reference sequence). V lost 5 bases and J lost 4; bases outside the gene matches: 14. In DNA form, the CDR3 reads TGTGCCAGCAGCTCAACCACCGGGGGGAGGGAATACAATGAGCAGTTCTTC. Encoded protein: CASSSTTGGREYNEQFF.

The DNA of the CDR3 is TGTGCCAGCAGCTCGGACAGGACGAACGTCCTGACTTTC. Encoded protein: CASSSDRTNVLTF. The chain uses TRBV7-3 and TRBJ2-6, with 7 bases matching TRBD1. CDR3 size: 13 residues. V lost 4 bases, J lost 10 bases, and 4 bases stayed unmatched. Per the germline V gene, CDR1 is SGHTA and CDR2 is FQGTGA.

In this sample, this clonotype turned up once. The chain links TRBV28 to TRBJ1-3; D is perhaps TRBD1 (5 bases). V was shortened by 3 bases and J by 4 bases, with 10 bases between the two germline ends. CDR3 length: 14 residues. The germline V gene has CDR1 MDHEN and CDR2 SYDVKM. The CDR3 DNA is TGTGCCAGCAGTTTGTCAGGGCCAGGAAACACCATATATTTT. Its protein is CASSLSGPGNTIYF.

Concerning this clonotype itself: An end of the junction does not agree with germline; a read error may underlie this. Here the CDR3 reads CVSSLVSKAGGTNEQFF. The CDR3 DNA is TGTGTCAGCAGCTTAGTCTCGAAAGCGGGAGGGACTAATGAGCAGTTCTTC. The V and J genes are TRBV11-3 and TRBJ2-1, with 10 bases lining up with TRBD2. Germline lookup yields CDR1 SGHNT and CDR2 YENEEA. The CDR3 runs to 17 residues. Full variable domain (remainder filled in from reference TRBV11-3 and TRBJ2-1): EAGVVQSPRYKIIEKKQPVAFWCNPISGHNTLYWYLQNLGQGPELLIRYENEEAVDDSQLPKDRFSAERLKGVDSTLKIQPAELGDSAVYLCVSSLVSKAGGTNEQFFGPGTRLTVL.

This rearrangement joins TRBV6-6 to TRBJ2-3; 8 positions match TRBD1. V was clipped by 10 bases and J by 4 bases; unmatched bases: 7. The V gene's germline CDR1 is MNHNY and CDR2 SVGAGI (reference sequence). The CDR3 covers 13 residues. The CDR3 DNA is TGTGCCACCATAGGACAGGGATCAGATACGCAGTATTTT. It codes for CATIGQGSDTQYF.

The rearrangement links TRBV30 to TRBJ1-4; 7 bases are shared with TRBD1. Unmatched junction bases numbered 3, after V lost 2 bases and J lost 0 bases. The CDR3 is 15 amino acids. Germline-derived CDR1 and CDR2 are GTSNPN and SVGIG (reference sequence). The CDR3 DNA is TGTGCCTGGAGTTATGGGACAGCAACTAATGAAAAACTGTTTTTT. It is translated as CAWSYGTATNEKLFF.

This chain connects TRBV29-1 to TRBJ2-2; D possibly corresponds to TRBD2 (6 bases). The CDR3 length is 16 residues. CDR1 SQVTM and CDR2 ANQGSEA come from the germline V gene. The V gene lost 5 bases and the J gene lost 0 bases, with 16 bases spanning the gap. CDR3 bases: TGCAGCGTTCGACCGGGACTCCGGACGAACACCGGGGAGCTGTTTTTT. Translated: CSVRPGLRTNTGELFF.

Concerning this clonotype itself: This may be a read error, as it is one base from a much larger clone. The chain employs TRBV20-1 and TRBJ1-5; 8 bases match TRBD1. The germline CDR1 and CDR2 sequences are DFQATT and SNEGSKA (reference sequence). This CDR3 has 16 amino acids. The ends lost 6 bases at V and 3 bases at J; junction bases unmatched: 13. CDR3 residues: CSATRIQGANNQPQHF. The CDR3 coding sequence is TGCAGTGCGACAAGAATTCAGGGGGCGAACAATCAGCCCCAGCATTTT.

In its sample, this clonotype was seen a few times. The chain uses TRBV14 and TRBJ1-1; TRBD1 matches 7 bases. V lost 4 bases and J lost 9; bases outside the gene matches: 8. Looked up from germline, CDR1 is SGHDN and CDR2 is FVKESK. This CDR3 has 13 residues. Here the CDR3 DNA reads TGTGCCAGCAGCCCAGGGGGGGAGACGAAAGCTTTCTTT. Protein product: CASSPGGETKAFF.

This clonotype qualifies as medium-sized. The chain employs TRBV10-3 and TRBJ2-3; 7 nucleotides match TRBD2. CDR1 and CDR2 from the germline V gene are ENHRY and SYGVKD. Trimming at V came to 7 bases and at J to 0 bases, leaving 16 bases not matched to a gene. The CDR3 contains 18 residues. DNA for the CDR3: TGTGCCATCAAGTCCGGAATAGCGGGCATTTCTAGCACAGATACGCAGTATTTT. Translating it yields CAIKSGIAGISSTDTQYF.

The genes are TRBV5-4 and TRBJ1-2, with 7 bases aligning to TRBD1. CDR3 length: 13 residues. Germline CDR1 is SGHNT and CDR2 is YYREEE (reference sequence). V shed 4 bases, J shed 4 bases, and the junction held 4 bases outside the gene matches. CDR3 DNA: TGTGCCAGCAGCCCGGACAGGAGCTATGGCTACACCTTC. Protein sequence: CASSPDRSYGYTF. Using reference TRBV5-4 and TRBJ1-2 for the parts outside the CDR3, the full variable domain is ETGVTQSPTHLIKTRGQQVTLRCSSQSGHNTVSWYQQALGQGPQFIFQYYREEENGRGNFPPRFSGLQFPNYSSELNVNALELDDSALYLCASSPDRSYGYTFGSGTRLTVV.

This clonotype was counted a few times. The chain is built from TRBV6-1 and TRBJ1-6; 8 bases align to TRBD1. The trim removed 4 bases at V and 4 bases at J, leaving 9 bases unmatched. The CDR3 has 17 residues. From germline, CDR1 is MNHNS and CDR2 SASEGT. DNA of the CDR3: TGTGCCAGCAGTGCAAAAAGACAGGGGTGGTATAATTCACCCCTCCACTTT. It translates to CASSAKRQGWYNSPLHF.

This chain connects TRBV29-1 to TRBJ1-4; D perhaps matches TRBD1 (6 bases). This CDR3 comprises 13 residues. Trimming stripped 7 bases from V and 3 bases from J, with 12 bases between. Germline V gene data show CDR1 as SQVTM and CDR2 as ANQGSEA. This chain's CDR3 is CSAEQGPNEKLFF. In DNA, the CDR3 is TGCAGCGCCGAACAGGGCCCTAATGAAAAACTGTTTTTT.

The chain uses TRBV12-5 and TRBJ1-5; D remains unclear. Trimming removed 3 bases from V and 5 bases from J, with 8 bases in between. Germline V lookup: CDR1 LGHNT, CDR2 FRNRAP. The CDR3 contains 13 residues. Here the CDR3 DNA reads TGTGCTAGTGGTTTTGAGGGATATCAGCCCCAGCATTTT. Its translation is CASGFEGYQPQHF.

The gene calls are TRBV20-1 and TRBJ1-6, with D possibly matching TRBD1 (5 bases). V was clipped by 6 bases and J by 9 bases, with 15 bases between them. Per the germline V gene, CDR1 is DFQATT and CDR2 is SNEGSKA (reference sequence). The CDR3 is 13 residues long. The CDR3 sequence: CSALVGVGSPLHF. CDR3 sequence (DNA): TGCAGTGCCCTAGTAGGGGTTGGTTCACCCCTCCACTTT.

This clonotype turned up a few times. This rearrangement joins TRBV29-1 to TRBJ2-3; 12 bases agree with TRBD2. CDR3 length: 14 amino acids. With V trimmed by 7 bases and J by 7 bases, 9 bases remained unmatched. Germline assignment: CDR1 SQVTM and CDR2 ANQGSEA. DNA of the CDR3: TGCAGCGGATCCGGGACTAGCGGGTCCAATACGCAGTATTTT. It translates to CSGSGTSGSNTQYF.

This clonotype was counted between two and nine times. The V gene is TRBV7-9, the J gene TRBJ2-1; D not resolved. V lost 0 bases to trimming and J lost 4 bases, with 4 bases between them. Germline V CDR1 and CDR2: SEHNR, FQNEAQ (reference sequence). This CDR3 has 13 amino acids. The CDR3 DNA sequence: TGTGCCAGCAGCTTAGCGTTTTACAATGAGCAGTTCTTC. Protein: CASSLAFYNEQFF.

The chain joins TRBV5-5 to TRBJ2-2, with 12 bases matching TRBD2. The CDR3 covers 16 residues. Germline V gene sequence: CDR1 SGHKS, CDR2 YYEKEE (reference sequence). V dropped 4 bases and J dropped 7; count of bases not matched to a gene: 8. CDR3 residues: CASSIGLAGSVGELFF. In nucleotides, the CDR3 is TGTGCCAGCAGCATAGGACTAGCGGGATCTGTCGGGGAGCTGTTTTTT.